This record covers a single TCR beta chain. Its antigen is unknown. This record belongs to a study of shared clonotypes between healthy human individuals. Germline CDR1 reads SGHRS; CDR2 reads YFSETQ. Trimming left V 4 bases short and J 1 base short, with 14 bases between. This CDR3 has 15 residues. Study results and limitations: Few donors limited the genetic and exposure-history diversity represented.

TCRdb's copy holds only in-frame clones and misses some; the assay was immunoSEQ multiplex PCR. The profile shows about 1 million clones, approximately 68% of them singletons. Material: memory CD4+ T cells sorted from blood. The subset: CD45RA-negative fraction. The chain joins TRBV5-1 to TRBJ1-1, with D tentatively TRBD1 (6 bases). The TCR originated in a man aged 18 to 30 in good health. CDR3 loop: CASSRTVPSNTEAFF. The CDR3 region has the DNA TGCGCCAGCAGCAGGACAGTGCCCTCGAACACTGAAGCTTTCTTT.